This is a list of T cell receptor beta chains from one sample in a study of blood T cell repertoires in COVID-19. Assay used: immunoSEQ multiplex PCR; TCRdb lists only in-frame clones, some missing. The sample holds about 29,000 clones, around 89% seen once. Material for sequencing was peripheral blood. Receptors originate from a man aged 80 or over with acute or convalescent COVID-19. The CDR3 runs from the conserved cysteine through the conserved F or W. D genes are given only for firm matches. Size values are once, few and many counts, or a class for expanded clones, and some rows have none.

CDR3nt: TGTGCCAGCAGTTCCCGGACAGGGAGGTCACCCCTCCACTTT
CDR3aa: CASSSRTGRSPLHF
abundance: .
d_gene: TRBD1
j_gene: TRBJ1-6
v_gene: TRBV6-5

CDR3nt: TGTGCCAGTAAACGGCTAGACAGGGGTGGCAATCAGCCCCAGCATTTT
CDR3aa: CASKRLDRGGNQPQHF
abundance: .
d_gene: TRBD1
j_gene: TRBJ1-5
v_gene: TRBV19

CDR3nt: TGTGCCATCAGGGACAGCATGAACACTGAAGCTTTCTTT
CDR3aa: CAIRDSMNTEAFF
abundance: .
d_gene: .
j_gene: TRBJ1-1
v_gene: TRBV10-3

CDR3nt: TGTGCCAGCAGCAACACAGGGGGCAACTATGGCTACACCTTC
CDR3aa: CASSNTGGNYGYTF
abundance: .
d_gene: TRBD1
j_gene: TRBJ1-2
v_gene: TRBV27

CDR3nt: TGTGCCAGCACCAGGGGGTGGGACACCAGGGAGCTGTTTTTT
CDR3aa: CASTRGWDTRELFF
abundance: .
d_gene: TRBD1
j_gene: TRBJ2-2
v_gene: TRBV5-6

CDR3nt: TGTGCCAGTAGTGGGACAAACCGGGACCAGCCCCAGCATTTT
CDR3aa: CASSGTNRDQPQHF
abundance: .
d_gene: .
j_gene: TRBJ1-5
v_gene: TRBV19

CDR3nt: TGTGCCATCGCCCAGGCAGGTTTTGGCTACACCTTC
CDR3aa: CAIAQAGFGYTF
abundance: .
d_gene: .
j_gene: TRBJ1-2
v_gene: TRBV10-3

CDR3nt: TGTGCCAGCAGCTTAGCGGCAGGGAATGGCTACACCTTC
CDR3aa: CASSLAAGNGYTF
abundance: .
d_gene: .
j_gene: TRBJ1-2
v_gene: TRBV11-1

CDR3nt: TGTGCCAGTAGTATAGGCCGGGGGGCCCGCAATGAGCAGTTCTTC
CDR3aa: CASSIGRGARNEQFF
abundance: .
d_gene: .
j_gene: TRBJ2-1
v_gene: TRBV19

CDR3nt: TGTGCCACCAGTGATTTGCGACAGGGGAACACCGGGGAGCTGTTTTTT
CDR3aa: CATSDLRQGNTGELFF
abundance: .
d_gene: TRBD1
j_gene: TRBJ2-2
v_gene: TRBV24-1

CDR3nt: TGTGCCAGCAGCCGCGCCAGGGGGGCTGAGCAGTTCTTC
CDR3aa: CASSRARGAEQFF
abundance: .
d_gene: .
j_gene: TRBJ2-1
v_gene: TRBV6-5

CDR3nt: TGTGCCAGCAGTACACAGGTCTCACAGCCCCAGCATTTT
CDR3aa: CASSTQVSQPQHF
abundance: .
d_gene: .
j_gene: TRBJ1-5
v_gene: TRBV12-3/TRBV12-4

CDR3nt: TGTGCCAGCAGCCGGGGGGGCTCCTACAATGAGCAGTTCTTC
CDR3aa: CASSRGGSYNEQFF
abundance: .
d_gene: TRBD2
j_gene: TRBJ2-1
v_gene: TRBV11-3

CDR3nt: TGTGCCAGCTGGTTCCCTTCAAGCGGGGGCTACACAGATACGCAGTATTTT
CDR3aa: CASWFPSSGGYTDTQYF
abundance: .
d_gene: TRBD2
j_gene: TRBJ2-3
v_gene: TRBV6-4

CDR3nt: TGTGCCAGCAGTTCCAGCGGGGAACATACGCAGTATTTT
CDR3aa: CASSSSGEHTQYF
abundance: .
d_gene: TRBD2
j_gene: TRBJ2-3
v_gene: TRBV12-3/TRBV12-4

CDR3nt: TGTGCCAGCAGCCATGCTGGAGGGACGGGCGGCTACACCTTC
CDR3aa: CASSHAGGTGGYTF
abundance: .
d_gene: .
j_gene: TRBJ1-2
v_gene: TRBV3-1/TRBV3-2

CDR3nt: TGTGCCAGCACCAGTAGGACAGGGATGGGCGGCTACACCTTC
CDR3aa: CASTSRTGMGGYTF
abundance: .
d_gene: TRBD1
j_gene: TRBJ1-2
v_gene: TRBV6-5

CDR3nt: TGTGCCAGCAGCCACCTATTAGCGGGGGCCCCCTCAAACATTCAGTACTTC
CDR3aa: CASSHLLAGAPSNIQYF
abundance: .
d_gene: TRBD2
j_gene: TRBJ2-4
v_gene: TRBV4-2

CDR3nt: TGTGCCATCAGTGATAGTGGGGCACCAGATACGCAGTATTTT
CDR3aa: CAISDSGAPDTQYF
abundance: .
d_gene: .
j_gene: TRBJ2-3
v_gene: TRBV10-3

CDR3nt: TGCAGCGCTCCAAGACAGGGGGCTTACAATGAGCAGTTCTTC
CDR3aa: CSAPRQGAYNEQFF
abundance: .
d_gene: TRBD1
j_gene: TRBJ2-1
v_gene: TRBV29-1

CDR3nt: TGCGCCAGCGGACAGGGAGGCAATCAGCCCCAGCATTTT
CDR3aa: CASGQGGNQPQHF
abundance: .
d_gene: TRBD1
j_gene: TRBJ1-5
v_gene: TRBV10-2

CDR3nt: TGTGCCAGCAGTGAGTCAGTGGGGGGGTCGCTGTTTTTT
CDR3aa: CASSESVGGSLFF
abundance: .
d_gene: TRBD2
j_gene: TRBJ2-2
v_gene: TRBV6-1

CDR3nt: TGTGCCAGCAGAGCTGGACAGACACAGTACTTC
CDR3aa: CASRAGQTQYF
abundance: .
d_gene: .
j_gene: TRBJ2-7
v_gene: TRBV6-5

CDR3nt: TGTGCCAGCAGCCCGAGGATAGAGACCCAGTACTTC
CDR3aa: CASSPRIETQYF
abundance: .
d_gene: .
j_gene: TRBJ2-5
v_gene: TRBV11-2

CDR3nt: TGTGCCAGCAGCTTAGGGGGACAGGGGGTCTATGGCTACACCTTC
CDR3aa: CASSLGGQGVYGYTF
abundance: .
d_gene: TRBD1
j_gene: TRBJ1-2
v_gene: TRBV7-2

CDR3nt: TGTGCCAGCAGCTTGGCAGAAAACTATGGCTACACCTTC
CDR3aa: CASSLAENYGYTF
abundance: .
d_gene: .
j_gene: TRBJ1-2
v_gene: TRBV7-6

CDR3nt: TGTGCCAGCAGCCCGGGACTAGCGGGGGGACAAGAGACCCAGTACTTC
CDR3aa: CASSPGLAGGQETQYF
abundance: .
d_gene: TRBD2
j_gene: TRBJ2-5
v_gene: TRBV7-7

CDR3nt: TGTGCCAGCAGTGAGGGGGCTAGCGGGTACAAGGGGAATGAGCAGTTCTTC
CDR3aa: CASSEGASGYKGNEQFF
abundance: .
d_gene: TRBD2
j_gene: TRBJ2-1
v_gene: TRBV6-1

CDR3nt: TGTGCCAGCTATTATAACTATGGCTACACCTTC
CDR3aa: CASYYNYGYTF
abundance: .
d_gene: .
j_gene: TRBJ1-2
v_gene: TRBV2

CDR3nt: TGTGCCAGTAGTAGCGGGGGTTACTACAATGAGCAGTTCTTC
CDR3aa: CASSSGGYYNEQFF
abundance: .
d_gene: TRBD2
j_gene: TRBJ2-1
v_gene: TRBV19

CDR3nt: TGTGCCAGCAGTGATACCGGGACAGGGACTTTGGGAGGCTACACCTTC
CDR3aa: CASSDTGTGTLGGYTF
abundance: .
d_gene: TRBD1
j_gene: TRBJ1-2
v_gene: TRBV2

CDR3nt: TGTGCCAGCAGTTTAGTGGGACAGGGGTATGGCTACACCTTC
CDR3aa: CASSLVGQGYGYTF
abundance: .
d_gene: TRBD1
j_gene: TRBJ1-2
v_gene: TRBV28

CDR3nt: TGCAGCGTGGTACAGTACAATGAGCAGTTCTTC
CDR3aa: CSVVQYNEQFF
abundance: .
d_gene: .
j_gene: TRBJ2-1
v_gene: TRBV29-1

CDR3nt: TGTGCCAGCAGTTTATTACCGGACACTGAAGCTTTCTTT
CDR3aa: CASSLLPDTEAFF
abundance: .
d_gene: .
j_gene: TRBJ1-1
v_gene: TRBV27

CDR3nt: TGTGCCAGCAGCACTTCGACAGGGGGGGATCAGCCCCAGCATTTT
CDR3aa: CASSTSTGGDQPQHF
abundance: .
d_gene: TRBD1
j_gene: TRBJ1-5
v_gene: TRBV7-2

CDR3nt: TGTGCCAGCAGCACCTCCGGGACAAACACTGAAGCTTTCTTT
CDR3aa: CASSTSGTNTEAFF
abundance: .
d_gene: .
j_gene: TRBJ1-1
v_gene: TRBV7-3

CDR3nt: TGTGCCAGCAGCTCGACAATCCATGAGCAGTTCTTC
CDR3aa: CASSSTIHEQFF
abundance: once
d_gene: .
j_gene: TRBJ2-1
v_gene: TRBV2

CDR3nt: TGTGCCAGCAGGGTGGGGGGACAGGATTATGAGCAGTTCTTC
CDR3aa: CASRVGGQDYEQFF
abundance: .
d_gene: TRBD1
j_gene: TRBJ2-1
v_gene: TRBV2

CDR3nt: TGCGCCATGTATGAAGGGGCTTACAATCAGCCCCAGCATTTT
CDR3aa: CAMYEGAYNQPQHF
abundance: .
d_gene: .
j_gene: TRBJ1-5
v_gene: TRBV10-2

CDR3nt: TGTGCCAGCAGTGATAGGCCAGGGGGTTTCGATTCACCCCTCCACTTT
CDR3aa: CASSDRPGGFDSPLHF
abundance: .
d_gene: TRBD1
j_gene: TRBJ1-6
v_gene: TRBV2

CDR3nt: TGTGCCAGCAGCTTAAGGGAGTCCGGACGCCACTCCTACAATGAGCAGTTCTTC
CDR3aa: CASSLRESGRHSYNEQFF
abundance: .
d_gene: .
j_gene: TRBJ2-1
v_gene: TRBV7-3

CDR3nt: TGTGCCAGCTCAGCCCGGGGGGAAGCGAGGTCCTACGAGCAGTACTTC
CDR3aa: CASSARGEARSYEQYF
abundance: .
d_gene: TRBD2
j_gene: TRBJ2-7
v_gene: TRBV18

CDR3nt: TGTGCCAGTAACGTGCAGGGGGGCAATGGCAATCAGCCCCAGCATTTT
CDR3aa: CASNVQGGNGNQPQHF
abundance: .
d_gene: TRBD1
j_gene: TRBJ1-5
v_gene: TRBV19

CDR3nt: TGTGCCAGCAGTGAACGGGTAGATCTCCGTGGCTACACCTTC
CDR3aa: CASSERVDLRGYTF
abundance: .
d_gene: .
j_gene: TRBJ1-2
v_gene: TRBV6-1

CDR3nt: TGTGCCAGCAGTTTAGTTTCAGGAGAGACCCAGTACTTC
CDR3aa: CASSLVSGETQYF
abundance: .
d_gene: .
j_gene: TRBJ2-5
v_gene: TRBV12-3/TRBV12-4

CDR3nt: TGCGCCAGCAGCGACGACAGGAGAACCAACACAGATACGCAGTATTTT
CDR3aa: CASSDDRRTNTDTQYF
abundance: .
d_gene: .
j_gene: TRBJ2-3
v_gene: TRBV5-1

CDR3nt: TGTGCCATCAGTATTGGTGAGGTCCAAAACAATTCACCCCTCCACTTT
CDR3aa: CAISIGEVQNNSPLHF
abundance: .
d_gene: .
j_gene: TRBJ1-6
v_gene: TRBV10-3

CDR3nt: TGTGCCAGCAGGGGACAGAGAGGATCACCCCTCCACTTT
CDR3aa: CASRGQRGSPLHF
abundance: .
d_gene: TRBD1
j_gene: TRBJ1-6
v_gene: TRBV6-5

CDR3nt: TGTGCCAGCAGCGGGGGATCGGCGAACATTCAGTACTTC
CDR3aa: CASSGGSANIQYF
abundance: .
d_gene: .
j_gene: TRBJ2-4
v_gene: TRBV6-1

CDR3nt: TGTGCCAGCAGCTTAGGTCCCGGTGGGGCCAACGTCCTGACTTTC
CDR3aa: CASSLGPGGANVLTF
abundance: .
d_gene: .
j_gene: TRBJ2-6
v_gene: TRBV11-2

CDR3nt: TGTGCCAGCAGCCCCCGGGGGGAGAATGAAAAACTGTTTTTT
CDR3aa: CASSPRGENEKLFF
abundance: .
d_gene: .
j_gene: TRBJ1-4
v_gene: TRBV4-2

CDR3nt: TGTGCCTGGAGCGTCCAGGGGGCTAGGAGCGAGCAGTACTTC
CDR3aa: CAWSVQGARSEQYF
abundance: few
d_gene: TRBD1
j_gene: TRBJ2-7
v_gene: TRBV30

CDR3nt: TGCGCCAGCAGCCCAACCCGGGGGAACACCGGGGAGCTGTTTTTT
CDR3aa: CASSPTRGNTGELFF
abundance: .
d_gene: .
j_gene: TRBJ2-2
v_gene: TRBV4-1

CDR3nt: TGCGCCAGCAGCCTAATCGGGACAGCCGACACAGATACGCAGTATTTT
CDR3aa: CASSLIGTADTDTQYF
abundance: .
d_gene: TRBD1
j_gene: TRBJ2-3
v_gene: TRBV5-1

CDR3nt: TGCAGCGTTGATGGGGGACAGGGGGCGAGGATCGGTGGCTACACCTTC
CDR3aa: CSVDGGQGARIGGYTF
abundance: .
d_gene: TRBD1
j_gene: TRBJ1-2
v_gene: TRBV29-1

CDR3nt: TGTGCCAGCAGTTCAGAGCGGGCCTACAATGAGCAGTTCTTC
CDR3aa: CASSSERAYNEQFF
abundance: .
d_gene: .
j_gene: TRBJ2-1
v_gene: TRBV6-5

CDR3nt: TGTGCCAGCAGCCACCAAGCGGGTACCTCCTACGAGCAGTACTTC
CDR3aa: CASSHQAGTSYEQYF
abundance: .
d_gene: .
j_gene: TRBJ2-7
v_gene: TRBV3-1/TRBV3-2

CDR3nt: TGTGCCAGCAGTTACGATCGGGACACCTACGAGCAGTACTTC
CDR3aa: CASSYDRDTYEQYF
abundance: .
d_gene: .
j_gene: TRBJ2-7
v_gene: TRBV6-5

CDR3nt: TGTGCCAGCGCACGTAGAGCGCTTAACACCGGGGAGCTGTTTTTT
CDR3aa: CASARRALNTGELFF
abundance: .
d_gene: .
j_gene: TRBJ2-2
v_gene: TRBV18